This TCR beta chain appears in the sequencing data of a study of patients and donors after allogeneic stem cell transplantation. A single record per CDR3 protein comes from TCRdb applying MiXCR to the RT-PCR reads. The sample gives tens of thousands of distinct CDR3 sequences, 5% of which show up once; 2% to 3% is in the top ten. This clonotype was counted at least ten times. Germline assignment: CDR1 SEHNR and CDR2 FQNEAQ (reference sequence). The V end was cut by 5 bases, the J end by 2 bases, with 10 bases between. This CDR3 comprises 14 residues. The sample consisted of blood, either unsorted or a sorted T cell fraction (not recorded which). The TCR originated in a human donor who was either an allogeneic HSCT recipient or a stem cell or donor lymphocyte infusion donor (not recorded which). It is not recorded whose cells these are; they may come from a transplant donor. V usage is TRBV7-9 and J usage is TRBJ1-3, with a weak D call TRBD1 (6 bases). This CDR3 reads CASSQRTAGNTIYF. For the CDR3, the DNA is TGTGCCAGCAGCCAACGGACAGCTGGAAACACCATATATTTT.